These 27 T cell receptor beta chains were sequenced from one sample in a study of cytomegalovirus exposure and HLA in healthy donors. The PCR employed 60 Vbeta primers together with 13 Jbeta primers. The repertoire was sequenced with immunoSEQ multiplex PCR; TCRdb's copy has only in-frame clones and lacks some. The sample records some 71,000 clones, about 67% being singletons. The sample was PBMCs. The receptors shown here come from a man in his forties in good health and CMV-seropositive.

This clone was counted a few times. The V and J genes are TRBV6-1 and TRBJ1-3; a possible D gene is TRBD1 (6 bases). The V end was cut by 4 bases, the J end by 8 bases, with 12 bases between. Germline V gene lookup returns CDR1 MNHNS and CDR2 SASEGT. CDR3 length: 13 amino acids. The CDR3 DNA sequence: TGTGCCAGCAGTGGACAGGAGTTTGACACCATATATTTT. It translates to CASSGQEFDTIYF.

V and J are TRBV6-1 and TRBJ2-7, with TRBD2 matching 11 bases. With V trimmed by 5 bases and J by 2 bases, 2 bases remained unmatched. CDR1 MNHNS and CDR2 SASEGT come from the germline V gene. The CDR3 covers 14 residues. The CDR3 region has the DNA TGTGCCAGCAGTCGGGGACTAGCGGCCTACGAGCAGTACTTC. Its protein is CASSRGLAAYEQYF.

This sequence joins TRBV5-1 and TRBJ2-2, with 9 bases fitting TRBD1. CDR3 length equals 16 residues. The germline gives CDR1 SGHRS, CDR2 YFSETQ. The V segment lost 6 bases and the J segment 4 bases; nucleotides outside the gene matches: 10. CDR3 nucleotides: TGCGCCAGCACTAGGGGACAGGGAGGTGCCACCGGGGAGCTGTTTTTT. Amino acids: CASTRGQGGATGELFF.

The V and J genes are TRBV28 and TRBJ1-2, with 11 bases that match TRBD1. The J segment lost 4 bases and the V segment lost 3 bases, leaving 4 bases of the junction unmatched. The CDR3 has 15 residues. The V gene's germline CDR1 is MDHEN and CDR2 SYDVKM. The CDR3 is CASSFGGQGGYGYTF. The CDR3 region has the DNA TGTGCCAGCAGTTTTGGGGGACAGGGGGGCTATGGCTACACCTTC.

The chain recombines TRBV7-9 with TRBJ1-2, with a possible D match to TRBD1 (6 bases). Germline CDR1 reads SEHNR; CDR2 reads FQNEAQ (reference sequence). V was clipped by 3 bases and J by 8 bases, with 16 bases between them. The CDR3 loop spans 14 amino acids. CDR3 region: CASSFEQGRGGYTF. CDR3 sequence (DNA): TGTGCCAGCAGCTTCGAACAGGGAAGGGGCGGCTACACCTTC.

This rearrangement joins TRBV5-6 to TRBJ2-1, with D possibly matching TRBD2 (6 bases). V lost 3 bases and J 8 bases, leaving 6 bases between the germline ends. The CDR3 is 11 amino acids. Germline V CDR1 and CDR2: SGHDT, YYEEEE. The CDR3 DNA follows: TGTGCCAGCAGCTGGGAGGATGAGCAGTTCTTC. Protein sequence: CASSWEDEQFF.

The V gene is TRBV5-1, the J gene TRBJ2-2; a weak D match, TRBD2 (6 bases). The CDR3 contains 16 residues. The ends were cut back, 3 bases at V and 1 base at J, with 13 bases in the middle. Germline V CDR1 and CDR2: SGHRS, YFSETQ. The CDR3 DNA sequence: TGCGCCAGCAGCTGGACGGTGGGGGGGAACACCGGGGAGCTGTTTTTT. This sequence encodes CASSWTVGGNTGELFF.

On this clone itself: The junction departs from the called germline gene at one end, perhaps through a read error. The genes are TRBV7-7 and TRBJ2-3; no reliable D call. Germline-derived CDR1 and CDR2 are SSHAT and FNYEAQ (reference sequence). The CDR3 spans 14 residues. The CDR3 DNA reads as TGTGCTAGCAGCTCCACAGTCCCCCCAGATACGCAGTATTTT. It specifies CASSSTVPPDTQYF.

This clone was seen only a few times. The V gene is TRBV9, the J gene TRBJ1-1, with 8 bases identical to TRBD1. The CDR3 contains 16 residues. CDR1 is SGDLS, CDR2 YYNGEE, per germline. V shed 0 bases, J shed 5 bases, and the junction held 9 bases outside the gene matches. The CDR3 loop is CASSVGSAGGYTEAFF. The DNA for the CDR3 is TGTGCCAGCAGCGTAGGCTCGGCAGGGGGCTATACTGAAGCTTTCTTT.

The V gene is TRBV2, the J gene TRBJ2-5; D is uncertain. Trimming took off 6 bases at V and 0 bases at J, with 11 bases between the two ends. The CDR3 is 14 amino acids. Germline V lookup: CDR1 SNHLY, CDR2 FYNNEI. The CDR3 is CASRGDLYQETQYF. CDR3 nucleotides: TGTGCCAGCAGGGGTGACTTGTACCAAGAGACCCAGTACTTC.

Only a few counts were recorded for this clone. The chain couples TRBV28 to TRBJ2-7; perhaps TRBD1 as D (6 bases). The CDR3 is made up of 14 amino acids. Germline loops: CDR1 MDHEN, CDR2 SYDVKM. Trimming took off 5 bases at V and 3 bases at J, with 14 bases between the two ends. The CDR3 nucleotides read TGTGCCAGCAGTGGGGTAGGGGGTGGCTACGAGCAGTACTTC. Its translation is CASSGVGGGYEQYF.

The chain recombines TRBV27 with TRBJ1-6, with D uncertain. Trimming cost V 0 bases and J 0 bases, with 9 bases left between them. The CDR3 length is 17 residues. Germline assignment: CDR1 MNHEY and CDR2 SMNVEV (reference sequence). The CDR3, as DNA: TGTGCCAGCAGTTTATCGGGTGCGGGCTCCTATAATTCACCCCTCCACTTT. Its protein is CASSLSGAGSYNSPLHF.

The chain has TRBV5-1 and TRBJ2-3, with 9 nucleotides matching TRBD1. The CDR3 runs to 19 residues. The germline CDR1 and CDR2 sequences are SGHRS and YFSETQ. V lost 1 base, J lost 4 bases, and 16 bases stayed unmatched. This chain's CDR3 is CASSLRSPPDRDRADTQYF. CDR3 in DNA: TGCGCCAGCAGCTTGCGATCACCGCCGGATCGGGACAGGGCAGATACGCAGTATTTT.

The CDR3 sequence is CASSPPTGGNEKLFF. DNA of the CDR3: TGTGCCAGCTCACCACCGACAGGGGGTAATGAAAAACTGTTTTTT. This chain connects TRBV18 to TRBJ1-4; TRBD1 aligns across 9 bases. This CDR3 has 15 residues. The V gene end was trimmed by 0 bases and the J gene end by 4 bases; junction bases not matched to a gene: 0. Germline lookup yields CDR1 KGHSH and CDR2 LQKENI. Variable domain in full (rest from reference TRBV18 and TRBJ1-4): NAGVMQNPRHLVRRRGQEARLRCSPMKGHSHVYWYRQLPEEGLKFMVYLQKENIIDESGMPKERFSAEFPKEGPSILRIQQVVRGDSAAYFCASSPPTGGNEKLFFGSGTQLSVL.

This CDR3 is CASLPAASGSPLHF. CDR3 DNA sequence: TGTGCCAGCCTCCCGGCCGCCTCGGGGTCACCCCTCCACTTT. The chain couples TRBV11-2 to TRBJ1-6; D is unclear. The V gene's germline CDR1 is SGHAT and CDR2 FQNNGV. This CDR3 spans 14 amino acids. Trimming cost V 8 bases and J 10 bases, with 18 bases left between them.

V gene TRBV28 combines with J gene TRBJ2-5; possibly TRBD2 for D (5 bases). Germline V gene lookup returns CDR1 MDHEN and CDR2 SYDVKM. V was shortened by 5 bases and J by 1 base, with 8 bases between the two germline ends. The CDR3 is 13 amino acids. The CDR3, as DNA: TGTGCCAGCAGTATACTAGTCCAAGAGACCCAGTACTTC. This codes for CASSILVQETQYF.

The chain employs TRBV4-3 and TRBJ1-6; D is undetermined. Germline-derived CDR1 and CDR2 are LGHNA and YSLEER. Trimming took off 0 bases at V and 10 bases at J, with 13 bases between the two ends. The CDR3 is 15 residues long. This chain's CDR3 is CASSQDVGLRSPLHF. The DNA of the CDR3 is TGCGCCAGCAGCCAAGATGTAGGCCTGAGGTCACCCCTCCACTTT.

This sequence joins TRBV5-1 and TRBJ2-2, with D possibly TRBD1 on 6 matching bases. The CDR3 contains 14 residues. V lost 4 bases to trimming and J lost 6 bases, with 13 bases between them. CDR1 and CDR2 (germline): SGHRS, YFSETQ. The CDR3 DNA follows: TGCGCCAGCAGCCAACAGGGATCATCCGGGGAGCTGTTTTTT. The encoded protein is CASSQQGSSGELFF.

This clone was counted between two and nine times. The chain recombines TRBV5-1 with TRBJ2-5; no clear D. This CDR3 is 14 amino acids long. Per germline, CDR1 SGHRS and CDR2 YFSETQ. The V gene lost 2 bases and the J gene lost 3 bases, with 11 bases spanning the gap. The CDR3 reads CASSLNGQEETQYF. In DNA, the CDR3 is TGCGCCAGCAGCTTAAACGGTCAAGAAGAGACCCAGTACTTC. Together with reference TRBV5-1 and TRBJ2-5, the CDR3 gives the full variable domain: KAGVTQTPRYLIKTRGQQVTLSCSPISGHRSVSWYQQTPGQGLQFLFEYFSETQRNKGNFPGRFSGRQFSNSRSEMNVSTLELGDSALYLCASSLNGQEETQYFGPGTRLLVL.

The V and J genes are TRBV5-1 and TRBJ2-7; D may be TRBD2 (5 bases). Trimming took off 0 bases at V and 5 bases at J, with 12 bases between the two ends. CDR1 and CDR2 from the germline V gene are SGHRS and YFSETQ. The length of the CDR3 is 14 residues. The CDR3 loop is CASSLADGVDEQYF. In DNA form, the CDR3 reads TGCGCCAGCAGCTTGGCCGACGGGGTGGACGAGCAGTACTTC. The whole variable domain, remainder taken from reference TRBV5-1 and TRBJ2-7, is KAGVTQTPRYLIKTRGQQVTLSCSPISGHRSVSWYQQTPGQGLQFLFEYFSETQRNKGNFPGRFSGRQFSNSRSEMNVSTLELGDSALYLCASSLADGVDEQYFGPGTRLTVT.

The V gene is TRBV10-3, the J gene TRBJ2-2; no clear D. The CDR3 sequence is 14 residues long. CDR1 and CDR2 from the germline V gene are ENHRY and SYGVKD. V was cut by 2 bases and J by 3 bases, with 7 bases left in between. This CDR3 is CAISEQSDTGELFF. As DNA, the CDR3 is TGTGCCATCAGTGAGCAGAGCGACACCGGGGAGCTGTTTTTT.

V and J are TRBV5-6 and TRBJ2-7, with D maybe TRBD1 (5 bases). Germline-derived CDR1 and CDR2 are SGHDT and YYEEEE. CDR3 size: 12 residues. The V gene lost 0 bases and the J gene lost 5 bases, with 6 bases spanning the gap. The CDR3 region has the DNA TGTGCCAGCAGCTTGGTAGGGGACGAGCAGTACTTC. It encodes CASSLVGDEQYF.

The rearrangement uses TRBV15 and TRBJ1-4, with D tentatively TRBD1 (6 bases). V shed 4 bases and J shed 8 bases, with 17 bases lying between them. The CDR3 extends over 15 amino acids. Germline CDR1 reads LNHNV; CDR2 reads YYDKDF (reference sequence). The CDR3 DNA is TGTGCCACCAGCACCTCTCCGGCGCAGGGGGAAAAACTGTTTTTT. Protein: CATSTSPAQGEKLFF.

In the case of this clone: At one end, the junction sequence differs from germline, possibly due to a read error. The CDR3 loop is CASSSGLAGHNEQFF. As DNA, the CDR3 is TGTGCTAGCAGCTCGGGACTAGCGGGCCACAATGAGCAGTTCTTC. The chain has TRBV7-7 and TRBJ2-1; TRBD2 matches 12 bases. Germline CDR1 SSHAT, CDR2 FNYEAQ (reference sequence). The CDR3 has 15 amino acids.

This chain connects TRBV7-9 to TRBJ1-2; TRBD1 matches at 8 bases. Germline V lookup: CDR1 SEHNR, CDR2 FQNEAQ (reference sequence). The V segment lost 5 bases and the J segment 0 bases; nucleotides outside the gene matches: 5. The CDR3 sequence is 15 residues long. The DNA for the CDR3 is TGTGCCAGCAGCACCGGACAGGGAGCTAACTATGGCTACACCTTC. Amino acid sequence: CASSTGQGANYGYTF.

This clone was counted between two and nine times. This chain's CDR3 is CASSWGLAGDTQYF. Written as DNA, the CDR3 is TGCGCCAGCAGCTGGGGACTAGCGGGAGATACGCAGTATTTT. The chain recombines TRBV5-1 with TRBJ2-3; 12 nucleotides align to TRBD2. The CDR3 runs 14 residues. CDR1 and CDR2 (germline): SGHRS, YFSETQ. V shed 3 bases and J 5 bases; nucleotides not matched to a gene: 1.

The J gene is TRBJ2-1, the V gene TRBV6-1, with D possibly being TRBD1 (5 bases). V was cut by 6 bases and J by 0 bases, with 12 bases left in between. The CDR3 extends over 15 amino acids. Germline values: CDR1 MNHNS, CDR2 SASEGT. The CDR3 DNA reads as TGTGCCAGCAGCAAACAGGATTACTCCTACAATGAGCAGTTCTTC. Translating it yields CASSKQDYSYNEQFF.